This TCR beta chain was found in a study of cytomegalovirus exposure and HLA in healthy donors. Study-level findings and limits: Later analysis demonstrated an association between a missense DCLRE1C variant and TCR beta V- and J-gene trimming.

Healthy individuals who donated bone marrow served as the donors. Turning to this clone: Its cognate antigen is unknown.

The CDR3 spans 16 residues. Looked up from germline, CDR1 is SGHRS and CDR2 is YFSETQ. The ends were cut back, 4 bases at V and 1 base at J, with 17 bases in the middle. Vbeta (60) and Jbeta (13) primers were used in the PCR. Assay used: immunoSEQ multiplex PCR; TCRdb lists only in-frame clones, some missing. Among about 140,000 clones listed, around 82% were seen once. The TCR comes from a young woman in good health and CMV-seropositive. The chain combines TRBV5-1 with TRBJ1-1; tentative D call: TRBD1 (5 bases). Sequencing input: PBMCs. CDR3 loop: CASSPEGRGTNTEAFF. CDR3 coding DNA: TGCGCCAGCAGCCCAGAGGGGCGGGGGACGAACACTGAAGCTTTCTTT.